A selection of T cell receptor beta chains follows, all from one sample in a study of Graves' ophthalmopathy and Graves' hyperthyroidism. TCRdb analysed the multiplex PCR reads with MiXCR anew, one entry per CDR3 protein. The sample holds about 740,000 distinct CDR3 sequences; roughly two fifths are singletons and the top ten take 40% to 45%. The material sequenced was peripheral blood. Receptor source: an adult man with Graves' ophthalmopathy. Both conserved end residues are part of each CDR3. D genes are given only for firm matches. Size tells how often a clone was seen (once, few, many) or the class of an expanded clone, and some rows leave it out.

D gene: NA
V gene: TRBV7-9
clone size: many
J gene: TRBJ2-7
CDR3 protein: CASSEDGLRYF
CDR3 DNA: TGTGCCAGCAGCGAGGACGGTCTGAGGTACTTC

D gene: TRBD1
V gene: TRBV7-3
clone size: NA
J gene: TRBJ1-5
CDR3 protein: CASSPSTGGFNQPQHF
CDR3 DNA: TGTGCCAGCAGTCCTTCGACAGGGGGTTTTAATCAGCCCCAGCATTTT

D gene: NA
V gene: TRBV19
clone size: few
J gene: TRBJ1-6
CDR3 protein: CAWRFRVTYNSPLHF
CDR3 DNA: TGTGCCTGGAGATTCAGGGTGACCTATAATTCACCCCTCCACTTT

D gene: NA
V gene: TRBV4-1
clone size: NA
J gene: TRBJ1-6
CDR3 protein: CASSQESSKSSYNSPLHF
CDR3 DNA: TGCGCCAGCAGCCAAGAATCGTCCAAGAGCTCCTATAATTCACCCCTCCACTTT

D gene: NA
V gene: TRBV7-9
clone size: many
J gene: TRBJ1-6
CDR3 protein: CASSLVGGDSPLHF
CDR3 DNA: TGTGCCAGCAGCTTAGTGGGTGGGGATTCACCCCTCCACTTT

D gene: NA
V gene: TRBV7-2
clone size: NA
J gene: TRBJ2-2
CDR3 protein: CASSSAGVHGELFF
CDR3 DNA: TGTGCCAGCAGCTCAGCAGGGGTTCACGGGGAGCTGTTTTTT

D gene: NA
V gene: TRBV5-4
clone size: NA
J gene: TRBJ2-2
CDR3 protein: CASSFSGPTGELFF
CDR3 DNA: TGTGCCAGCAGCTTTTCGGGACCCACCGGGGAGCTGTTTTTT

D gene: TRBD2
V gene: TRBV20-1
clone size: few
J gene: TRBJ2-7
CDR3 protein: CSASRGGVVYEQYF
CDR3 DNA: TGCAGTGCTAGTCGGGGGGGGGTAGTCTACGAGCAGTACTTC

D gene: NA
V gene: TRBV29-1
clone size: many
J gene: TRBJ2-5
CDR3 protein: CSAYSYLDGETQYF
CDR3 DNA: TGCAGCGCTTACAGCTACCTCGACGGGGAGACCCAGTACTTC

D gene: TRBD1
V gene: TRBV29-1
clone size: NA
J gene: TRBJ1-2
CDR3 protein: CSLKGGGYTF
CDR3 DNA: TGCAGCTTGAAAGGGGGCGGCTACACCTTC

D gene: NA
V gene: TRBV19
clone size: NA
J gene: TRBJ2-2
CDR3 protein: CASSINNLAAGELFF
CDR3 DNA: TGTGCCAGTAGTATCAACAATTTGGCCGCCGGGGAGCTGTTTTTT

D gene: NA
V gene: TRBV19
clone size: NA
J gene: TRBJ1-1
CDR3 protein: CASSAIGGWHTEAFF
CDR3 DNA: TGTGCCAGTAGTGCCATTGGGGGCTGGCACACTGAAGCTTTCTTT

D gene: NA
V gene: TRBV24-1
clone size: NA
J gene: TRBJ1-5
CDR3 protein: CASSEMGPVSNQPQHF
CDR3 DNA: TGTGCCAGCAGTGAAATGGGGCCAGTCAGCAATCAGCCCCAGCATTTT

D gene: TRBD2
V gene: TRBV2
clone size: NA
J gene: TRBJ2-7
CDR3 protein: CASSFTSGSPYEQYF
CDR3 DNA: TGTGCCAGCAGCTTTACGAGCGGGAGCCCCTACGAGCAGTACTTC

D gene: TRBD1
V gene: TRBV29-1
clone size: many
J gene: TRBJ2-5
CDR3 protein: CSVRQGVRETQYF
CDR3 DNA: TGCAGCGTTAGACAGGGGGTCCGGGAGACCCAGTACTTC

D gene: NA
V gene: TRBV25-1
clone size: few
J gene: TRBJ2-2
CDR3 protein: CASRTQPQGFAGELFF
CDR3 DNA: TGTGCCAGCAGGACCCAACCACAGGGTTTCGCCGGGGAGCTGTTTTTT

D gene: TRBD1
V gene: TRBV10-1
clone size: many
J gene: TRBJ1-4
CDR3 protein: CASSEDTGGDEKLFF
CDR3 DNA: TGCGCCAGCAGTGAGGATACAGGGGGCGACGAAAAACTGTTTTTT

D gene: NA
V gene: TRBV2
clone size: many
J gene: TRBJ1-4
CDR3 protein: CASSGAATNEKLFF
CDR3 DNA: TGTGCCAGCAGTGGCGCAGCAACTAATGAAAAACTGTTTTTT

D gene: TRBD1
V gene: TRBV7-9
clone size: few
J gene: TRBJ2-7
CDR3 protein: CASSFRQGASYEQYF
CDR3 DNA: TGTGCCAGCAGCTTCCGACAGGGGGCCTCCTACGAGCAGTACTTC

D gene: NA
V gene: TRBV7-9
clone size: NA
J gene: TRBJ2-3
CDR3 protein: CASSRGTVATDTQYF
CDR3 DNA: TGTGCCAGCAGTCGCGGGACAGTTGCCACAGATACGCAGTATTTT

D gene: TRBD1
V gene: TRBV11-1
clone size: once
J gene: TRBJ1-6
CDR3 protein: CASSLASRTGSSPLHF
CDR3 DNA: TGTGCCAGCAGCTTAGCTTCCAGGACAGGGAGTTCACCCCTCCACTTT

D gene: NA
V gene: TRBV30
clone size: few
J gene: TRBJ2-7
CDR3 protein: CAWGLNYEQYF
CDR3 DNA: TGTGCCTGGGGACTTAACTACGAGCAGTACTTC

D gene: NA
V gene: TRBV6-6
clone size: few
J gene: TRBJ1-4
CDR3 protein: CASSYRPSGEKLFF
CDR3 DNA: TGTGCCAGCAGTTACAGGCCGTCTGGGGAAAAACTGTTTTTT

D gene: NA
V gene: TRBV20-1
clone size: NA
J gene: TRBJ1-1
CDR3 protein: CSARDPGRVNTEAFF
CDR3 DNA: TGCAGTGCTAGAGATCCGGGACGGGTGAACACTGAAGCTTTCTTT

D gene: NA
V gene: TRBV25-1
clone size: few
J gene: TRBJ1-4
CDR3 protein: CASSDSAKYEKLFF
CDR3 DNA: TGTGCCAGCAGTGATAGTGCCAAGTACGAAAAACTGTTTTTT

D gene: TRBD1
V gene: TRBV7-9
clone size: few
J gene: TRBJ1-6
CDR3 protein: CASSVGQVHNSPLHF
CDR3 DNA: TGTGCCAGCAGCGTGGGACAGGTCCATAATTCACCCCTCCACTTT

D gene: TRBD1
V gene: TRBV20-1
clone size: NA
J gene: TRBJ1-2
CDR3 protein: CSGEFRGGKGGYTF
CDR3 DNA: TGCAGTGGAGAATTCCGAGGGGGCAAGGGTGGCTACACCTTC

D gene: TRBD1
V gene: TRBV19
clone size: NA
J gene: TRBJ1-1
CDR3 protein: CASSPPGQGTAEAFF
CDR3 DNA: TGTGCCAGTAGTCCACCGGGACAGGGAACCGCTGAAGCTTTCTTT

D gene: NA
V gene: TRBV29-1
clone size: few
J gene: TRBJ2-5
CDR3 protein: CSLEAGRETQYF
CDR3 DNA: TGCAGCTTAGAGGCGGGCCGAGAGACCCAGTACTTC

D gene: NA
V gene: TRBV4-3
clone size: few
J gene: TRBJ2-7
CDR3 protein: CASSKGVGPYEQYF
CDR3 DNA: TGCGCCAGCAGCAAGGGAGTGGGACCCTACGAGCAGTACTTC

D gene: NA
V gene: TRBV12-3/TRBV12-4
clone size: NA
J gene: TRBJ1-6
CDR3 protein: CASSFQGNNSPLHF
CDR3 DNA: TGTGCCAGCAGTTTCCAGGGAAACAATTCACCCCTCCACTTT

D gene: TRBD1
V gene: TRBV29-1
clone size: many
J gene: TRBJ1-3
CDR3 protein: CSVRQGVGGNTIYF
CDR3 DNA: TGCAGCGTCCGACAGGGGGTTGGAGGAAACACCATATATTTT

D gene: TRBD1
V gene: TRBV2
clone size: many
J gene: TRBJ2-7
CDR3 protein: CASSWSGQGGYEQYF
CDR3 DNA: TGTGCCAGCAGTTGGAGTGGACAGGGAGGCTACGAGCAGTACTTC

D gene: NA
V gene: TRBV7-9
clone size: NA
J gene: TRBJ2-5
CDR3 protein: CASRRGGFEETQYF
CDR3 DNA: TGTGCCAGCAGAAGAGGCGGGTTCGAGGAGACCCAGTACTTC

D gene: TRBD2
V gene: TRBV7-3
clone size: many
J gene: TRBJ2-5
CDR3 protein: CATVWVQLTSGSQQETQYF
CDR3 DNA: TGTGCCACCGTTTGGGTGCAACTGACTAGCGGGAGTCAGCAAGAGACCCAGTACTTC

D gene: TRBD1
V gene: TRBV10-3
clone size: NA
J gene: TRBJ1-5
CDR3 protein: CAISEEVTGTNQPQHF
CDR3 DNA: TGTGCCATCAGTGAGGAGGTGACAGGGACCAATCAGCCCCAGCATTTT

D gene: NA
V gene: TRBV2
clone size: NA
J gene: TRBJ1-2
CDR3 protein: CASSLRPGALYGYTF
CDR3 DNA: TGTGCCAGCAGTCTCAGGCCAGGAGCGCTCTATGGCTACACCTTC

D gene: NA
V gene: TRBV2
clone size: NA
J gene: TRBJ1-1
CDR3 protein: CASKDTMNTEAFF
CDR3 DNA: TGTGCCAGCAAGGACACCATGAACACTGAAGCTTTCTTT

D gene: NA
V gene: TRBV29-1
clone size: NA
J gene: TRBJ1-2
CDR3 protein: CSVEGGRGGYGYTF
CDR3 DNA: TGCAGCGTTGAAGGGGGCAGAGGGGGCTATGGCTACACCTTC

D gene: NA
V gene: TRBV29-1
clone size: NA
J gene: TRBJ1-1
CDR3 protein: CSQGGAEAFF
CDR3 DNA: TGCAGCCAGGGCGGCGCTGAAGCTTTCTTT

D gene: TRBD1
V gene: TRBV16
clone size: NA
J gene: TRBJ2-2
CDR3 protein: CASSQYYGQGDTGELFF
CDR3 DNA: TGTGCCAGCAGCCAATATTACGGACAGGGCGACACCGGGGAGCTGTTTTTT

D gene: TRBD2
V gene: TRBV9
clone size: few
J gene: TRBJ2-7
CDR3 protein: CASSLRETYEQYF
CDR3 DNA: TGTGCCAGCAGCCTGCGGGAGACTTACGAGCAGTACTTC

D gene: TRBD1
V gene: TRBV10-3
clone size: few
J gene: TRBJ1-5
CDR3 protein: CAISESTTGDQPQHF
CDR3 DNA: TGTGCCATCAGTGAGTCGACGACAGGGGATCAGCCCCAGCATTTT

D gene: NA
V gene: TRBV15
clone size: many
J gene: TRBJ2-6
CDR3 protein: CATSRDLRTAGANVLTF
CDR3 DNA: TGTGCCACCAGCAGAGATCTGAGGACGGCTGGGGCCAACGTCCTGACTTTC

D gene: NA
V gene: TRBV20-1
clone size: NA
J gene: TRBJ2-6
CDR3 protein: CSAEVSRNSGANVPTF
CDR3 DNA: TGCAGTGCTGAGGTTAGCAGAAACTCTGGGGCCAACGTCCCGACTTTC

D gene: NA
V gene: TRBV7-2
clone size: NA
J gene: TRBJ1-4
CDR3 protein: CASSPLDRRPTNEKLFF
CDR3 DNA: TGTGCCAGCAGCCCATTGGACAGAAGACCAACTAATGAAAAACTGTTTTTT

D gene: NA
V gene: TRBV10-3
clone size: many
J gene: TRBJ1-2
CDR3 protein: CAISESPRKEGPNYGYTF
CDR3 DNA: TGTGCCATCAGTGAGTCGCCTCGTAAGGAAGGACCTAACTATGGCTACACCTTC

D gene: NA
V gene: TRBV7-2
clone size: many
J gene: TRBJ1-6
CDR3 protein: CASSLTPGPSASPLHF
CDR3 DNA: TGTGCCAGCAGCTTAACACCGGGACCTTCGGCGTCACCCCTCCACTTT

D gene: NA
V gene: TRBV12-3/TRBV12-4
clone size: NA
J gene: TRBJ2-6
CDR3 protein: CASRRPGAGANVLTF
CDR3 DNA: TGTGCCAGCAGACGACCGGGAGCTGGGGCCAACGTCCTGACTTTC

D gene: TRBD1
V gene: TRBV10-2
clone size: NA
J gene: TRBJ2-7
CDR3 protein: CASSPWDRGGEQYF
CDR3 DNA: TGTGCCAGCAGTCCCTGGGACAGGGGGGGTGAGCAGTACTTC

D gene: TRBD2
V gene: TRBV19
clone size: NA
J gene: TRBJ2-3
CDR3 protein: CASTPGLASDTQYF
CDR3 DNA: TGTGCCAGTACACCGGGACTAGCATCAGATACGCAGTATTTT

D gene: NA
V gene: TRBV7-8
clone size: few
J gene: TRBJ1-2
CDR3 protein: CASSLEAAFYGYTF
CDR3 DNA: TGTGCCAGCAGCTTAGAGGCAGCCTTCTATGGCTACACCTTC

D gene: NA
V gene: TRBV7-8
clone size: NA
J gene: TRBJ2-5
CDR3 protein: CASSSTRTVRQETQYF
CDR3 DNA: TGTGCCAGCAGCTCAACCCGGACAGTTAGACAAGAGACCCAGTACTTC

D gene: TRBD1
V gene: TRBV15
clone size: NA
J gene: TRBJ2-5
CDR3 protein: CATSIKGTDQETQYF
CDR3 DNA: TGTGCCACCAGCATAAAGGGGACAGACCAAGAGACCCAGTACTTC

D gene: NA
V gene: TRBV7-9
clone size: NA
J gene: TRBJ1-1
CDR3 protein: CASSLEPGPTNTEAFF
CDR3 DNA: TGTGCCAGCAGTTTGGAGCCGGGACCTACGAACACTGAAGCTTTCTTT

D gene: TRBD1
V gene: TRBV5-8
clone size: few
J gene: TRBJ1-6
CDR3 protein: CASSFIETGTGGSPLHF
CDR3 DNA: TGTGCCAGCAGCTTCATAGAGACCGGGACAGGGGGATCACCCCTCCACTTT

D gene: NA
V gene: TRBV11-3
clone size: few
J gene: TRBJ2-7
CDR3 protein: CASSLDYMPYEQYF
CDR3 DNA: TGTGCCAGCAGCTTAGATTACATGCCCTACGAGCAGTACTTC